This is a list of T cell receptor beta chains from one sample in a study of cytomegalovirus exposure and HLA in healthy donors. Profiling relied on immunoSEQ multiplex PCR, and the TCRdb table lists in-frame clones only, not all of them. This sample has more than 80,000 clones, with 75% found just once. The sample taken for sequencing was PBMCs. Receptors were obtained from a male donor in good health and CMV-seropositive. CDR3s include the opening cysteine and the closing phenylalanine or tryptophan. D genes are given only for firm matches. A row's size may be missing; if present it is once, few, many or a size class.

V gene,J gene,D gene,clone size,CDR3 DNA,CDR3 protein
TRBV15,TRBJ2-2,.,.,TGTGCCACCAGCTGGCCGGGAGATTACCGGGAGCTGTTTTTT,CATSWPGDYRELFF
TRBV4-1,TRBJ2-2,TRBD2,once,TGCGCCAGCAGCCAAATAACTAGCGGGAGGGTGCCCGGGGAGCTGTTTTTT,CASSQITSGRVPGELFF
TRBV19,TRBJ2-1,TRBD2,.,TGTGCCAGTAGTCCACTAGCGGGAGGGCGGGAGTTCTTC,CASSPLAGGREFF
TRBV19,TRBJ2-7,TRBD2,.,TGTGCCAGTAGCACCCTAGCGGGGGCCTACGAGCAGTACTTC,CASSTLAGAYEQYF
TRBV30,TRBJ1-1,.,few,TGTGCCTCGTTTCGGACGGGGACAATGAACACTGAAGCTTTCTTT,CASFRTGTMNTEAFF
TRBV7-2,TRBJ2-2,TRBD2,.,TGTGCCAGCAGCTTAGGGACTAGTGCTGGGGAGCTGTTTTTT,CASSLGTSAGELFF
TRBV19,TRBJ2-5,.,once,TGTGCCAGTAGTATCCCAGGGGTGGAGACCCAGTACTTC,CASSIPGVETQYF
TRBV9,TRBJ2-7,.,.,TGTGCCAGCAGCGTAGCGTCGACTTCCTACGAGCAGTACTTC,CASSVASTSYEQYF
TRBV6-1,TRBJ2-5,.,.,TGTGCCAGCAGTGAACACGGCAGACTCCAAGAGACCCAGTACTTC,CASSEHGRLQETQYF
TRBV4-2,TRBJ1-2,.,.,TGTGCCAGCAGCCAAGAGGCCGACCGAAACTATGGCTACCCCTTC,CASSQEADRNYGYPF
TRBV7-6,TRBJ1-3,.,once,TGTGCCAGCAGCTTATCACAGAACTCTGGAAACACCATATATTTT,CASSLSQNSGNTIYF
TRBV5-6,TRBJ2-7,TRBD2,.,TGTGCCAGCAGCTCGGGACGGCGCGGGAGACCCTACGAGCAGTACTTC,CASSSGRRGRPYEQYF
TRBV28,TRBJ2-7,.,once,TGTGCCAGCAGTCTAACACAGGGACCCGAGCAGTACTTC,CASSLTQGPEQYF
TRBV28,TRBJ2-5,TRBD2,.,TGTGCCAGCAGTGGAGCCGGCGCGGGAGAGACACAAGAGACCCAGTACTTC,CASSGAGAGETQETQYF
TRBV19,TRBJ1-2,TRBD1,.,TGTGCCAGTAGTCTGTGGACAGGGAACGGCTACACCTTC,CASSLWTGNGYTF
TRBV27,TRBJ2-7,TRBD1,.,TGTGCCAGCAGTTTGTTTGGAGGGACAGGGTTCTACGAGCAGTACTTC,CASSLFGGTGFYEQYF
TRBV7-2,TRBJ2-4,TRBD1,.,TGTGCCAGCAGCTCGACAGGGCGGTGGTACTTC,CASSSTGRWYF
TRBV2,TRBJ2-5,TRBD1,.,TGTGCCAGCAGTAACATCGGGACAGAGCAAGAGACCCAGTACTTC,CASSNIGTEQETQYF
TRBV13,TRBJ1-5,.,.,TGTGCCAGCAGCTTGGCAGGGGGCAATCAGCCCCAGCATTTT,CASSLAGGNQPQHF
TRBV27,TRBJ2-7,TRBD1,few,TGTGCCAGCAGTTACGGGGCCCCGACCGGGACAGGCTCCTACGAGCAGTACTTC,CASSYGAPTGTGSYEQYF
TRBV9,TRBJ1-2,.,.,TGTGCCAGCAGCGTAGCTGGGGCACCCAACTATGGCTACACCTTC,CASSVAGAPNYGYTF
TRBV5-4,TRBJ2-3,TRBD2,.,TGTGCCAGCAGCTTGGATGGCGGGGGGGCCACAGATACGCAGTATTTT,CASSLDGGGATDTQYF
TRBV2,TRBJ1-6,.,.,TGTGCCAGCAGTGACAGGGTGGGGTCACCCCTCCACTTT,CASSDRVGSPLHF
TRBV18,TRBJ2-7,.,once,TGTGCCAGCTCACCATTGGGAGCTTGGAGCTCCTACGAGCAGTACTTC,CASSPLGAWSSYEQYF
TRBV27,TRBJ2-2,.,.,TGTGCCAGCAGTTTGGAAAGGGGATTCGACACCGGGGAGCTGTTTTTT,CASSLERGFDTGELFF
TRBV9,TRBJ2-1,TRBD2,.,TGTGCCAGCAGCGATTTCGTGGGTAGCGGGGGGGTCCACTCCTACAATGAGCAGTTCTTC,CASSDFVGSGGVHSYNEQFF
TRBV18,TRBJ2-7,TRBD2,.,TGTGCCAGCTCACGGGCAGGGACTAGCGGGAACTCGGAGCAGTACTTC,CASSRAGTSGNSEQYF
TRBV16,TRBJ1-3,.,.,TGTGCCAGCAGCCAATCGGTCCAGGGAAAAGGAAACACCATATATTTT,CASSQSVQGKGNTIYF
TRBV6-4,TRBJ2-5,TRBD2,few,TGTGCCAGCAGTGACGGGTGGGGAGGGGAAAGACAAGAGACCCAGTACTTC,CASSDGWGGERQETQYF
TRBV5-6,TRBJ1-5,TRBD1,.,TGTGCCAGCAGCTTGGGGGCCACAGGGGGGGGCAATCAGCCCCAGCATTTT,CASSLGATGGGNQPQHF
TRBV7-2,TRBJ2-3,TRBD1,.,TGTGCCAGCAGCTCACACTTACAGGGGTTTACGCAGTATTTT,CASSSHLQGFTQYF
TRBV6-6,TRBJ2-3,TRBD1,.,TGTGCCAGCAGCCGGACAGGGGGCACAGATACGCAGTATTTT,CASSRTGGTDTQYF
TRBV16,TRBJ2-3,TRBD2,.,TGTGCCAGCAGCCCTAGCGGGGGTACAGATACGCAGTATTTT,CASSPSGGTDTQYF
TRBV11-2,TRBJ2-1,.,once,TGTGCCAGCAGCTTTGGGGGGAGCCGCTACAATGAGCAGTTCTTC,CASSFGGSRYNEQFF
TRBV5-6,TRBJ1-1,TRBD1,.,TGTGCCAGCAGCTCTCCCGGGACAGGGGCCGGTGGAGCTTTCTTT,CASSSPGTGAGGAFF
TRBV4-3,TRBJ2-3,TRBD2,.,TGCGCCAGCAGCCAAGATCCGGGACTAGCGATTCCGCAGTATTTT,CASSQDPGLAIPQYF
TRBV5-6,TRBJ2-3,TRBD1,.,TGTGCCAGCCTATCTCTCACGTGGGCAGGGGGTTTTAAGACAGATACGCAGTATTTT,CASLSLTWAGGFKTDTQYF
TRBV28,TRBJ2-7,.,.,TGTGCCAGCAGTTTAAGTCTCGGCTCCTACGAGCAGTACTTC,CASSLSLGSYEQYF
TRBV7-9,TRBJ1-1,TRBD1,.,TGTGCCAGCAGCCAGGGACAGTGGTTGAACACTGAAGCTTTCTTT,CASSQGQWLNTEAFF
TRBV7-3,TRBJ2-1,.,.,TGTGCCAGCAGCAACCCCGGGGGTGAGCAGTTCTTC,CASSNPGGEQFF
TRBV29-1,TRBJ2-1,.,.,TGCAGCGTTGAGGCAGGGTCCCATGAGCAGTTCTTC,CSVEAGSHEQFF
TRBV7-2,TRBJ2-7,TRBD2,.,TGTGCCAGCAGCCCGGGGGGGGCTACAACCTACGAGCAGTACTTC,CASSPGGATTYEQYF
TRBV2,TRBJ2-2,.,.,TGTGCCAGCAGTCTCACAGTTTTCACCGGGGAGCTGTTTTTT,CASSLTVFTGELFF
TRBV6-5,TRBJ2-7,.,.,TGTGCCAGCAGTTACTCGATACAGGGGGGGTCGAACGAGCAGTACTTC,CASSYSIQGGSNEQYF
TRBV6-5,TRBJ2-1,.,.,TGTGCCAGCAGTTACAGGGGGTACAATGAGCAGTTCTTC,CASSYRGYNEQFF
TRBV4-2,TRBJ1-2,TRBD1,.,TGTGCCAGCAGCCAAGCCGACAGGGGGCATGGCTACACCTTC,CASSQADRGHGYTF
TRBV2,TRBJ2-7,TRBD1,.,TGTGCCAGCAGTAGGACAGGGGGCGGATTCGAGCAGTACTTC,CASSRTGGGFEQYF
TRBV4-3,TRBJ2-1,TRBD2,few,TGCGCCAGCAGCCAAGGGGGAGGGGCGGGACGGACCTACAATGAGCAGTTCTTC,CASSQGGGAGRTYNEQFF
TRBV5-4,TRBJ2-1,TRBD2,.,TGTGCCAGCAGCTTCCAGACGGGACTAGCGTCCAATGAGCAGTTCTTC,CASSFQTGLASNEQFF
TRBV9,TRBJ2-7,.,.,TGTGCCAGCAGCCCTCGGGGAGATTCCTTCTCCGAGCAGTACTTC,CASSPRGDSFSEQYF
TRBV27,TRBJ2-5,TRBD2,.,TGTGCCAGCAGCCGTAGCGGGGGGGCCGGGGAGACCCAGTACTTC,CASSRSGGAGETQYF
TRBV30,TRBJ2-7,.,.,TGTGCCTGGAGTCGAGGGTTCTCCTACGAGCAGCACTTC,CAWSRGFSYEQHF
TRBV11-1,TRBJ1-2,.,few,TGTGCCAGCAGCCCAGGGAGCGGGTCTCATTATGGCTACACCTTC,CASSPGSGSHYGYTF